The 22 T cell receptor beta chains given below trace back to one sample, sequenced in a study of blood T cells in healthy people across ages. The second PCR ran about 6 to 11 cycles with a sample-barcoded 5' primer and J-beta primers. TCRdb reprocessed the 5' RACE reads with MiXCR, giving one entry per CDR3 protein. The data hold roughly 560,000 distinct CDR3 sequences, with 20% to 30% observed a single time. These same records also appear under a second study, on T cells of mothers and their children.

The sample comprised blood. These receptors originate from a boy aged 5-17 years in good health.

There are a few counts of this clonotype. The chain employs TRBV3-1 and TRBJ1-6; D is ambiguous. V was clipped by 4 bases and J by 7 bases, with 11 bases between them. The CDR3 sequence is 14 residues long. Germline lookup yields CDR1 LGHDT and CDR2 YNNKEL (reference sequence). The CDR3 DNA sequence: TGTGCCAGCAGCCCGATCCGGTCGAATTCACCCCTCCACTTT. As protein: CASSPIRSNSPLHF.

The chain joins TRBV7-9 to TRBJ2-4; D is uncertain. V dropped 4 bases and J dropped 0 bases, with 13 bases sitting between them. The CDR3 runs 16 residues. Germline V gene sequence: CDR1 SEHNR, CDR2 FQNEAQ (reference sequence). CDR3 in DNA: TGTGCCAGCAGCTCAACCGGTGATTTAGCCAAAAACATTCAGTACTTC. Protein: CASSSTGDLAKNIQYF.

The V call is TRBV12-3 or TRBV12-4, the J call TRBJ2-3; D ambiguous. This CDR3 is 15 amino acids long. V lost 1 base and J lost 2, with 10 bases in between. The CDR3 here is CASSLGWRNTDTQYF. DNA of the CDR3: TGTGCCAGCAGTTTAGGATGGCGGAACACAGATACGCAGTATTTT.

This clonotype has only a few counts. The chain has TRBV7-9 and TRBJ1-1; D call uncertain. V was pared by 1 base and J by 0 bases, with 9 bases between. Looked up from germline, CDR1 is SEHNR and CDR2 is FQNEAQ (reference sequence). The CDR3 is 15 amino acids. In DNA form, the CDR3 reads TGTGCCAGCAGCTTAGTCGTCGCGGTGAACACTGAAGCTTTCTTT. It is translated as CASSLVVAVNTEAFF. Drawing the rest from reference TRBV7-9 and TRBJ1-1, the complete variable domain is DTGVSQNPRHKITKRGQNVTFRCDPISEHNRLYWYRQTLGQGPEFLTYFQNEAQLEKSRLLSDRFSAERPKGSFSTLEIQRTEQGDSAMYLCASSLVVAVNTEAFFGQGTRLTVV.

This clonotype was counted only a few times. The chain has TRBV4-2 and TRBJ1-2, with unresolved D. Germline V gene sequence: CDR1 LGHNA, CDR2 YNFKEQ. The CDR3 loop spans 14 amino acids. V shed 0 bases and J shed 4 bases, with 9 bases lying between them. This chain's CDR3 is CASSQDSGIYGYTF. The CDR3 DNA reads TGTGCCAGCAGCCAAGATTCGGGGATCTATGGCTACACCTTC.

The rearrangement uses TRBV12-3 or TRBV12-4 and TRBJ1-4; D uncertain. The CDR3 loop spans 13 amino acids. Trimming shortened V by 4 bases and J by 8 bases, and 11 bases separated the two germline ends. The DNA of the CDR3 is TGTGCCAGCAGTTCGTCAGTAACAGAAAAACTGTTTTTT. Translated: CASSSSVTEKLFF.

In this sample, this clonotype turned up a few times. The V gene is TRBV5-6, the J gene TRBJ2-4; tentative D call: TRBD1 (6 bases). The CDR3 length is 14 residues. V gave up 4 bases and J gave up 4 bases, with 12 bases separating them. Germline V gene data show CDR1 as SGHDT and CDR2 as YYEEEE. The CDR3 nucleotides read TGTGCCAGCAGCCCTCCAGGGGTTAAAAACATTCAGTACTTC. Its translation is CASSPPGVKNIQYF.

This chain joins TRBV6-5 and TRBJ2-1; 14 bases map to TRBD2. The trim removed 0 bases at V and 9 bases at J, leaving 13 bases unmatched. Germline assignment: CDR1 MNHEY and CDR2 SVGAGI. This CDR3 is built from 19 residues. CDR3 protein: CASSYSKRRLAGGPGEQFF. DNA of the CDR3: TGTGCCAGCAGTTACTCGAAACGGCGACTAGCGGGGGGGCCAGGTGAGCAGTTCTTC.

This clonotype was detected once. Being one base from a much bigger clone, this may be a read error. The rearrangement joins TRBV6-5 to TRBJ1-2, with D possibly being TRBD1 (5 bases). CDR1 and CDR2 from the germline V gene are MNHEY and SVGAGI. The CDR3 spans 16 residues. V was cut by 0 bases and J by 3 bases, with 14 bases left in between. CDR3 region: CASSYSRDYKYYGYTF. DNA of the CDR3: TGTGCCAGCAGTTACTCGAGGGACTATAAGTACTATGGCTACACCTTC.

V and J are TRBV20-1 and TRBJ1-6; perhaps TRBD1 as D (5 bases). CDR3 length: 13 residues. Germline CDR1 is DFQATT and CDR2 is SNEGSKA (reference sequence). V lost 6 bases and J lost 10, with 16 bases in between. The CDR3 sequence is CSAIRELESPLHF. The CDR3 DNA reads TGCAGTGCAATCAGGGAGTTAGAATCACCCCTCCACTTT.

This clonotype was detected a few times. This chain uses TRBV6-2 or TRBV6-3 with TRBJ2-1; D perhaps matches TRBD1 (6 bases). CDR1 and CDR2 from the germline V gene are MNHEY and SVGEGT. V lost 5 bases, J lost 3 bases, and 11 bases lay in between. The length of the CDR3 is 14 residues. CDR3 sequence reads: CASSTRGSYNEQFF. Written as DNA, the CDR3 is TGTGCCAGCAGTACCAGGGGCAGCTACAATGAGCAGTTCTTC.

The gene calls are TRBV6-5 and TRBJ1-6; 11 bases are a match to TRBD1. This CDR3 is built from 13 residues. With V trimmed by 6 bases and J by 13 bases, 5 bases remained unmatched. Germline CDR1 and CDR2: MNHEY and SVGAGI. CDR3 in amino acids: CASSGGTGGPLHF. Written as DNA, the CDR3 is TGTGCCAGCAGCGGCGGGACAGGGGGTCCCCTCCACTTT.

CDR3 sequence reads: CASSLPSDEQYF. In DNA, the CDR3 is TGTGCCAGCAGCCTCCCGTCGGACGAGCAGTACTTC. V is TRBV11-2 and J is TRBJ2-7; no clear D gene. Germline V CDR1 and CDR2: SGHAT, FQNNGV. V was cut by 5 bases and J by 5 bases, with 10 bases left in between. This CDR3 spans 12 amino acids.

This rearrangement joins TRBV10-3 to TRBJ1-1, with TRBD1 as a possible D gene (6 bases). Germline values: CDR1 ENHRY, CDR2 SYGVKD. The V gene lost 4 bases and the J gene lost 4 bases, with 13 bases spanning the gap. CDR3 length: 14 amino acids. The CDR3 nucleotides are TGTGCCATCAGTGCTGGGGGGCGGGTCACTGAAGCTTTCTTT. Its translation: CAISAGGRVTEAFF.

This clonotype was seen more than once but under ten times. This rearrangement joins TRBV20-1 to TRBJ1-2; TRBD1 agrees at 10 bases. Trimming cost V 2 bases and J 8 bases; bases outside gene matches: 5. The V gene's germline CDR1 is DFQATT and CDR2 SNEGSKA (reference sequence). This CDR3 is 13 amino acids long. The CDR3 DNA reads TGCAGTGCTAGATCGGGGACAGGGGACGGCTACACCTTC. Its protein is CSARSGTGDGYTF.

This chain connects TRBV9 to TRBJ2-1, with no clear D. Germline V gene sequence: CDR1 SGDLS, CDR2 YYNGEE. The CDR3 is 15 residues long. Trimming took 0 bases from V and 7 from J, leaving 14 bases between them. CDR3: CASSVVETYMNEQFF. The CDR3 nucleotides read TGTGCCAGCAGCGTAGTGGAGACCTATATGAATGAGCAGTTCTTC.

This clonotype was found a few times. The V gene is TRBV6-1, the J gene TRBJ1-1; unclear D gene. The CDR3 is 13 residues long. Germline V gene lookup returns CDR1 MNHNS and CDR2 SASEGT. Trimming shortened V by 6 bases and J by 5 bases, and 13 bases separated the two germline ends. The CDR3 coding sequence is TGTGCCAGCAGCCTGTGGGGTGAGACTGAAGCTTTCTTT. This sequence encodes CASSLWGETEAFF.

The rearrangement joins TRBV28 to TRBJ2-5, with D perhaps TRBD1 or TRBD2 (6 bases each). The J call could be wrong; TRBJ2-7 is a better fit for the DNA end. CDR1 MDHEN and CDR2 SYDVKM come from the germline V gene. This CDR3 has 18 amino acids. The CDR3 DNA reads TGTGCCAGCAGTTCGCGGGACATGGCCGCGGGGTATTCCTACGAGCAGTACTTC. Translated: CASSSRDMAAGYSYEQYF.

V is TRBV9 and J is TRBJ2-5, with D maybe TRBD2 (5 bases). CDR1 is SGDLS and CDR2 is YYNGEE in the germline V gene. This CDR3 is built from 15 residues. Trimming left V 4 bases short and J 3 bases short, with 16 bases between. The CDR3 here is CASSPDGIPEETQYF. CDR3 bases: TGTGCCAGCAGCCCCGACGGGATCCCGGAAGAGACCCAGTACTTC.

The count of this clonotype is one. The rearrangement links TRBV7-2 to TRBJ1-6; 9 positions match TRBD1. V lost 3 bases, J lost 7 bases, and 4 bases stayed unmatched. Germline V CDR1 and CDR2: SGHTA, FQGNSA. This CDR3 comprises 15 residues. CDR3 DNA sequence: TGTGCCAGCAGCTTTCAACAGGGGGCAAATTCACCCCTCCACTTT. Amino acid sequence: CASSFQQGANSPLHF. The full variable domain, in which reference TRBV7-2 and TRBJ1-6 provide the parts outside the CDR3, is GAGVSQSPSNKVTEKGKDVELRCDPISGHTALYWYRQSLGQGLEFLIYFQGNSAPDKSGLPSDRFSAERTGGSVSTLTIQRTQQEDSAVYLCASSFQQGANSPLHFGNGTRLTVT.

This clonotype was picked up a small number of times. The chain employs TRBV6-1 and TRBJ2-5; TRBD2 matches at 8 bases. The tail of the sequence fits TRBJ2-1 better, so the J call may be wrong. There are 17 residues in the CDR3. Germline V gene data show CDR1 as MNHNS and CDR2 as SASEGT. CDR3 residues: CASSRLRLAGGGDEQFF. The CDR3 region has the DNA TGTGCCAGCAGTCGCCTTCGTTTGGCGGGGGGAGGGGATGAGCAGTTCTTC.

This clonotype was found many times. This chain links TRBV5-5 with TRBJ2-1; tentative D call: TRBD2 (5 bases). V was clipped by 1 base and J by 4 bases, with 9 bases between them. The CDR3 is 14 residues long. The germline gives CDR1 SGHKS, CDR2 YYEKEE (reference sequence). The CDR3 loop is CASSLSGLYNEQFF. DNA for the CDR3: TGTGCCAGCAGCTTGTCGGGGTTATACAATGAGCAGTTCTTC.